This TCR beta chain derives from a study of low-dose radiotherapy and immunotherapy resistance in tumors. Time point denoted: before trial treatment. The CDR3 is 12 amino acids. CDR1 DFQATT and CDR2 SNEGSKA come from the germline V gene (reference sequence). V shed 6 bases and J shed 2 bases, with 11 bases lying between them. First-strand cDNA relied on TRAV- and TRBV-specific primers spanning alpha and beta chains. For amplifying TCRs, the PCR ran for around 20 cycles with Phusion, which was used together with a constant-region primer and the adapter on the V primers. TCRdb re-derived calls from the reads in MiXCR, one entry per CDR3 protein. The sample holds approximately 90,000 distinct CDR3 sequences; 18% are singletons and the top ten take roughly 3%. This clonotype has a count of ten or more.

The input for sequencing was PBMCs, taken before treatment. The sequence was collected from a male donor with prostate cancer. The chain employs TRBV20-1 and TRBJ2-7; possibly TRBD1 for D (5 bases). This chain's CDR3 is CSARQSAYEQYF. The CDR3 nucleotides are TGCAGTGCAAGACAGTCCGCCTACGAGCAGTACTTC.